The 25 T cell receptor beta chains in this list originate from one sample, sequenced in a study of T-cell reconstitution after alpha-beta-depleted transplantation in children. Molecular barcoding with unique molecular identifiers was used for the TCRbeta library. In TCRdb, the PCR reads were re-called with MiXCR into one record per CDR3 protein. The sample lists 200,000 to 300,000 distinct CDR3 sequences; around 11% were seen once. The material was PBMCs from the stem cell graft donor, obtained from the stem cell graft. These receptors came from a human donor who donated a stem cell graft to a child with acute lymphoblastic leukemia.

This clonotype was found many times. The chain links TRBV5-1 to TRBJ1-6; D gene ambiguous. The CDR3 covers 16 residues. Trimming took 0 bases from V and 0 from J, leaving 7 bases between them. Germline CDR1 reads SGHRS; CDR2 reads YFSETQ. The CDR3, as DNA: TGCGCCAGCAGCTTGGGGGAGAGCTCCTATAATTCACCCCTCCACTTT. Its protein product is CASSLGESSYNSPLHF. Full variable domain (remainder filled in from reference TRBV5-1 and TRBJ1-6): KAGVTQTPRYLIKTRGQQVTLSCSPISGHRSVSWYQQTPGQGLQFLFEYFSETQRNKGNFPGRFSGRQFSNSRSEMNVSTLELGDSALYLCASSLGESSYNSPLHFGNGTRLTVT.

The sample holds a few counts of this clonotype. The chain has TRBV4-3 and TRBJ2-1; D might be TRBD2 (6 bases). This CDR3 region has 14 residues. Between the trimmed V and J ends, which lost 3 bases and 4 bases, there was a span of 10 bases. The germline V gene encodes CDR1 LGHNA and CDR2 YSLEER. The CDR3 spells CASSQARGYNEQFF. The CDR3 DNA reads TGCGCCAGCAGCCAGGCTCGGGGGTACAATGAGCAGTTCTTC.

Ten or more counts support this clonotype. The CDR3 DNA reads TGTGCCAGCAGTACCAGCAACACTGAAGCTTTCTTT. Encoded protein: CASSTSNTEAFF. The genes are TRBV7-2 and TRBJ1-1; D gene ambiguous. Germline values: CDR1 SGHTA, CDR2 FQGNSA. Trimming pared 6 bases from V and 2 bases from J, leaving 7 bases between. CDR3 length: 12 residues.

The gene calls are TRBV7-2 and TRBJ1-1; D is undetermined. The germline CDR1 and CDR2 sequences are SGHTA and FQGNSA. The CDR3 length is 12 residues. V lost 4 bases to trimming and J lost 10 bases, with 13 bases between them. The CDR3 DNA sequence: TGTGCCAGCAGCTCAGGACCCCTGGGAGCTTTCTTT. Protein: CASSSGPLGAFF.

The chain joins TRBV12-3 or TRBV12-4 to TRBJ2-3; D is ambiguous. V was pared by 7 bases and J by 4 bases, with 24 bases between. This CDR3 contains 17 residues. The CDR3 sequence: CASTFPSRAPTADTQYF. CDR3 in DNA: TGTGCCAGCACTTTCCCTTCGAGAGCCCCTACCGCAGATACGCAGTATTTT.

This clonotype was seen at least ten times. The rearrangement links TRBV4-3 to TRBJ1-6, with D unclear. CDR1 is LGHNA and CDR2 is YSLEER in the germline V gene. Trimming left V 0 bases short and J 6 bases short, with 0 bases between. The CDR3 is 12 residues long. The CDR3 DNA follows: TGCGCCAGCAGCCAAGATAATTCACCCCTCCACTTT. It translates to CASSQDNSPLHF.

This clonotype was found many times. J is TRBJ2-3 and V is TRBV28; D is undetermined. The CDR3 has 14 amino acids. Trimming took off 7 bases at V and 1 base at J, with 12 bases between the two ends. Germline V lookup: CDR1 MDHEN, CDR2 SYDVKM. Written as DNA, the CDR3 is TGTGCCAGCACTCAGGAATTTGGCACAGATACGCAGTATTTT. Protein: CASTQEFGTDTQYF.

This chain uses TRBV28 with TRBJ2-5, with 10 nucleotides matching TRBD1. Trimming took 4 bases from V and 1 from J; bases not matched to a gene: 27. The CDR3 runs to 23 residues. Germline V CDR1 and CDR2: MDHEN, SYDVKM. CDR3 sequence: CASSSTPNSAMDRGTRFQETQYF. The CDR3 region has the DNA TGTGCCAGCAGTTCGACACCTAATTCCGCGATGGACAGGGGGACCCGATTCCAAGAGACCCAGTACTTC.

In its sample, this clonotype was seen many times. This chain uses TRBV20-1 with TRBJ2-5; D unclear. Germline lookup yields CDR1 DFQATT and CDR2 SNEGSKA (reference sequence). CDR3 length: 11 amino acids. The germline V and J ends were trimmed by 6 bases and 2 bases, with 7 bases remaining between them. Written as DNA, the CDR3 is TGCAGTGCCGAACTACAAGAGACCCAGTACTTC. It is translated as CSAELQETQYF.

This clonotype appeared many times. The rearrangement links TRBV20-1 to TRBJ2-3, with D perhaps TRBD1 or TRBD2 (5 bases each). The CDR3 totals 15 residues. Per the germline V gene, CDR1 is DFQATT and CDR2 is SNEGSKA (reference sequence). V was pared by 2 bases and J by 2 bases, with 14 bases between. The CDR3 nucleotides are TGCAGTGCTAGACTTTGGTGGGGGAACACAGATACGCAGTATTTT. Its translation is CSARLWWGNTDTQYF.

This clonotype has ten or more counts. The rearrangement joins TRBV6-2 or TRBV6-3 to TRBJ2-5, with TRBD2 matching 10 bases. The germline CDR1 and CDR2 sequences are MNHEY and SVGEGT. After removal of 4 bases from V and 1 base from J, the junction contained 3 bases not matched to a gene. The CDR3 loop spans 15 amino acids. The chain's CDR3 is CASSFGLAVQETQYF. The CDR3 region has the DNA TGTGCCAGCAGTTTCGGACTAGCGGTCCAAGAGACCCAGTACTTC.

This clonotype was observed many times. The rearrangement links TRBV6-6 to TRBJ2-1; a possible D gene is TRBD1 (5 bases). The CDR3 is 12 residues long. With 2 bases removed from V and 12 bases from J, the gap between germline ends came to 11 bases. Germline V gene sequence: CDR1 MNHNY, CDR2 SVGAGI (reference sequence). The CDR3 DNA reads TGTGCCAGCAGTTACACAGCAGGGTGGCAGTTCTTC. It translates to CASSYTAGWQFF.

This clonotype occurred a few times. The chain recombines TRBV4-2 with TRBJ2-3; 9 nucleotides match TRBD1. CDR3 length: 16 amino acids. Germline V gene data show CDR1 as LGHNA and CDR2 as YNFKEQ. V dropped 0 bases and J dropped 7; count of bases not matched to a gene: 8. The chain's CDR3 is CASSQDSGDRAYTQYF. CDR3 sequence (DNA): TGTGCCAGCAGCCAAGATAGTGGGGACAGGGCCTATACGCAGTATTTT.

This clonotype occurred many times. The V call is TRBV4-1, the J call TRBJ2-2, with 14 bases that match TRBD2. CDR3 length: 17 residues. In germline, CDR1 is MGHRA, CDR2 YSYEKL. V was pared by 2 bases and J by 7 bases, with 6 bases of the junction left unmatched. CDR3 bases: TGCGCCAGCAGCCAACCCCAGGGACTAGCGGGAGTCGGGGAGCTGTTTTTT. It specifies CASSQPQGLAGVGELFF.

This clonotype appeared many times. The chain is built from TRBV7-8 and TRBJ2-7; 7 bases are shared with TRBD1. The CDR3 contains 14 residues. V dropped 3 bases and J dropped 2; count of bases not matched to a gene: 4. Germline V gives CDR1 SGHVS, CDR2 FQNEAQ. CDR3 DNA: TGTGCCAGCAGCTTCTCGACAGGGACCTACGAGCAGTACTTC. It translates to CASSFSTGTYEQYF. The complete variable domain, with remaining parts taken from reference TRBV7-8 and TRBJ2-7, reads GAGVSQSPRYKVAKRGQDVALRCDPISGHVSLFWYQQALGQGPEFLTYFQNEAQLDKSGLPSDRFFAERPEGSVSTLKIQRTQQEDSAVYLCASSFSTGTYEQYFGPGTRLTVT.

Points on this clonotype: One base away lies a much larger clone, so this may be a sequencing read error. J is TRBJ1-4 and V is TRBV25-1; perhaps TRBD1 as D (5 bases). This CDR3 has 15 amino acids. V was pared by 6 bases and J by 4 bases, with 15 bases between. CDR1 and CDR2 from the germline V gene are MGHDK and SYGVNS. The CDR3 DNA is TGTGCCAGCAGCAGGACAAGGAAAAATAATGAAAAACTGTTTTTT. Residues: CASSRTRKNNEKLFF.

The chain couples TRBV19 to TRBJ1-1; no reliable D call. CDR3 length: 13 residues. CDR1 LNHDA and CDR2 SQIVND come from the germline V gene (reference sequence). The germline V and J ends were trimmed by 8 bases and 8 bases, with 18 bases remaining between them. In DNA, the CDR3 is TGTGCCAGTGCTCCAACCCTCGTGAGCGAAGCTTTCTTT. It translates to CASAPTLVSEAFF.

The rearrangement joins TRBV9 to TRBJ1-6, with a tentative D call TRBD1 (5 bases). The CDR3 contains 15 residues. Trimming removed 5 bases from V and 10 bases from J, with 19 bases in between. Looked up from germline, CDR1 is SGDLS and CDR2 is YYNGEE. DNA of the CDR3: TGTGCCAGCAGATCCGCGCCCAGGGAGGACTCACCCCTCCACTTT. Amino acid sequence: CASRSAPREDSPLHF.

Turning to this clonotype: A clone one base away is much larger, so this may be a read error. The CDR3 sequence is CASSPVTGVSNQPQHF. CDR3 nucleotide sequence: TGTGCCAGCAGTCCCGTTACAGGGGTGAGCAATCAGCCCCAGCATTTT. V usage is TRBV6-1 and J usage is TRBJ1-5; TRBD1 matches 7 bases. From germline, CDR1 is MNHNS and CDR2 SASEGT. The ends lost 5 bases at V and 1 base at J; junction bases unmatched: 8. This CDR3 contains 16 residues.

This clonotype was picked up a small number of times. This chain connects TRBV3-1 to TRBJ1-3, with D perhaps matching TRBD1 (5 bases). Trimming stripped 3 bases from V and 2 bases from J, with 17 bases between. This CDR3 is built from 17 residues. Per germline, CDR1 LGHDT and CDR2 YNNKEL (reference sequence). The CDR3: CASSQGLGFRAGNTIYF. CDR3 nucleotide sequence: TGTGCCAGCAGCCAGGGGCTTGGATTCAGAGCTGGAAACACCATATATTTT.

The chain uses TRBV6-5 and TRBJ2-2, with D perhaps matching TRBD2 (6 bases). V shed 2 bases and J shed 4 bases, with 8 bases lying between them. Germline V lookup: CDR1 MNHEY, CDR2 SVGAGI. The CDR3 extends over 14 amino acids. CDR3 loop: CASSYGAGTGELFF. The CDR3 DNA reads TGTGCCAGCAGTTACGGAGCGGGCACCGGGGAGCTGTTTTTT.

In its sample, this clonotype was seen a few times. This chain uses TRBV20-1 with TRBJ2-2; D perhaps matches TRBD1 (5 bases). CDR3 size: 15 residues. V was pared by 6 bases and J by 1 base, with 15 bases between. Germline assignment: CDR1 DFQATT and CDR2 SNEGSKA (reference sequence). The CDR3 DNA reads as TGCAGTGCACCCCGTCGCAGGGTGAACACCGGGGAGCTGTTTTTT. Translation: CSAPRRRVNTGELFF.

This clonotype has a count of ten or more. J is TRBJ1-4 and V is TRBV4-3, with D possibly being TRBD1 (6 bases). V lost 1 base and J lost 8, with 11 bases in between. The CDR3 runs 14 residues. Germline CDR1 LGHNA, CDR2 YSLEER. The CDR3 DNA reads TGCGCCAGCAGCCAAGCACAGGGAGGAGAAAAACTGTTTTTT. Amino acid sequence: CASSQAQGGEKLFF.

This clonotype has at least ten counts. The V and J genes are TRBV20-1 and TRBJ2-1, with D maybe TRBD2 (5 bases). V gave up 0 bases and J gave up 2 bases, with 11 bases separating them. Germline V gene data show CDR1 as DFQATT and CDR2 as SNEGSKA (reference sequence). The CDR3 is made up of 15 amino acids. DNA for the CDR3: TGCAGTGCTAGAGATGTAACTAGAACCTACAATGAGCAGTTCTTC. This sequence encodes CSARDVTRTYNEQFF.

This clonotype came up a few times. The genes are TRBV6-1 and TRBJ2-1, with D maybe TRBD1 (6 bases). Germline CDR1 MNHNS, CDR2 SASEGT. The CDR3 length is 17 residues. V gave up 6 bases and J gave up 4 bases, with 22 bases separating them. The CDR3 DNA follows: TGTGCCAGCAGAAAGGCCAGGGGCGTAGGTCGTTACAATGAGCAGTTCTTC. This encodes CASRKARGVGRYNEQFF.